This T cell receptor (beta chain) was profiled in a study of OX40 agonist ivuxolimab in advanced cancers. In its sample, this clone was seen a few times. V lost 8 bases, J lost 2 bases, and 5 bases stayed unmatched. CDR1 and CDR2 from the germline V gene are LNHDA and SQIVND (reference sequence). The CDR3 is 13 residues long. The repertoire was sequenced with immunoSEQ multiplex PCR; TCRdb's copy has only in-frame clones and lacks some. The table shows 90,000 or so clones, with 92% occurring only once. The specimen was CD4+ or CD8+ T cells sorted from blood, collected in a trial of the OX40 agonist ivuxolimab. The TCR comes from an adult with an advanced solid tumor such as melanoma, head and neck, liver or kidney cancer. The J gene is TRBJ1-1, the V gene TRBV19, with TRBD1 matching over 7 bases. The CDR3 sequence: CASRTGANTEAFF. CDR3 nucleotide sequence: TGTGCCAGTCGTACAGGGGCCAACACTGAAGCTTTCTTT.